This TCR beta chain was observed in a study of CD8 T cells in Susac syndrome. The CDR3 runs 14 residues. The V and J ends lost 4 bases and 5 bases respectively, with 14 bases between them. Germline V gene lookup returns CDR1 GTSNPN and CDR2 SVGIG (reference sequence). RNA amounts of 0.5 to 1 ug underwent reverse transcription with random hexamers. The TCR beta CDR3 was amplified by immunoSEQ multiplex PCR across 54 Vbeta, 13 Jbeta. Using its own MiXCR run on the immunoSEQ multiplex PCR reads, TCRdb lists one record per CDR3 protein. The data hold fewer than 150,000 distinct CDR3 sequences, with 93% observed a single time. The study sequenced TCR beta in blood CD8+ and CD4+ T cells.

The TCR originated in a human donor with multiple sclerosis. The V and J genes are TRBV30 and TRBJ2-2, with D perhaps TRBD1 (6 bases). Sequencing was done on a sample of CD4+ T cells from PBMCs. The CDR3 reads CAWTPGVGTGELFF. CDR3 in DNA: TGTGCCTGGACCCCAGGGGTCGGAACCGGGGAGCTGTTTTTT.